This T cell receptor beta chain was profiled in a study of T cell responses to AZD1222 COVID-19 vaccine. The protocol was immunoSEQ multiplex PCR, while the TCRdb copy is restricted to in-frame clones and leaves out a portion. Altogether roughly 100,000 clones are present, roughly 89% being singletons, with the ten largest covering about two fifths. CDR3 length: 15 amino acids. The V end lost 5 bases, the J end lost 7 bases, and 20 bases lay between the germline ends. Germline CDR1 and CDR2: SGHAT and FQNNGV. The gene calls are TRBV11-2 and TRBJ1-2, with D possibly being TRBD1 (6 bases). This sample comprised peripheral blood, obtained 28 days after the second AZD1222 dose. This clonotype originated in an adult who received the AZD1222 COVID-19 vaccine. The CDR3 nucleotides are TGTGCCAGCAGCCCCAGACAGGTAACGGGGGCTGGCTACACCTTC. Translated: CASSPRQVTGAGYTF.